This T cell receptor (beta chain) is drawn from a study of T-cell reconstitution after alpha-beta-depleted transplantation in children. This clonotype was found a few times. The CDR3 runs 16 residues. Germline V gene data show CDR1 as SQVTM and CDR2 as ANQGSEA. Trimming removed 0 bases from V and 7 bases from J; junction bases left unmatched: 10. Unique molecular identifiers featured in how the TCRbeta library was prepared. MiXCR, run by TCRdb on the PCR reads, gives a single entry per CDR3 protein. This sample carries some 590,000 distinct CDR3 sequences, under 12% of them seen once, and the ten largest clones take less than 5%.

The material sequenced was PBMCs from the stem cell graft donor, taken from the stem cell graft. This receptor was taken from a human donor who donated a stem cell graft to a child with acute myeloid leukemia. This rearrangement joins TRBV29-1 to TRBJ2-7, with TRBD2 matching over 12 bases. The CDR3: CSVEDRASGRAQEQYF. Written as DNA, the CDR3 is TGCAGCGTTGAAGATCGGGCTAGCGGGAGGGCCCAAGAGCAGTACTTC.